Below, one TCR beta chain is given with its context. Its target is not known. The data derive from a study of T cell responses to AZD1222 COVID-19 vaccine. Overall study findings and caveats: None of the repertoires were sampled until the peak T cell response had passed.

The CDR3 sequence is 14 residues long. Germline V CDR1 and CDR2: SGHNT, YYREEE (reference sequence). With 0 bases removed from V and 1 base from J, the gap between germline ends came to 6 bases. Assay used: immunoSEQ multiplex PCR; TCRdb lists only in-frame clones, some missing. The top ten hold approximately 3.3% of the sample, which has around 100,000 clones, around nine tenths seen once. The chain uses TRBV5-4 and TRBJ2-3; weak D call: TRBD2 (6 bases). The sequencing used peripheral blood, collected on day 0 of AZD1222 vaccination. The TCR was taken from an adult in good health. The CDR3 coding sequence is TGTGCCAGCAGCTTGGGCGGGGGCACAGATACGCAGTATTTT. As protein: CASSLGGGTDTQYF.